The 21 T cell receptor beta chains below come from one sample, sequenced in a study of chemoradiotherapy in HPV16-positive cancers. TCRdb's table, derived via immunoSEQ multiplex PCR, lists solely in-frame clones and lacks some. The sample has more than 10,000 clones; 70% to 90% are singletons. This specimen consisted of blood, obtained from a patient who underwent chemoradiotherapy. These receptors came from a human donor with HPV-associated anogenital cancer.

The chain joins TRBV7-8 to TRBJ2-1, with a tentative D call TRBD2 (6 bases). V lost 5 bases to trimming and J lost 1 base, with 18 bases between them. This CDR3 spans 17 amino acids. Germline V gene sequence: CDR1 SGHVS, CDR2 FQNEAQ. CDR3 loop: CASSSYLRGNSYNEQFF. The CDR3 nucleotides are TGTGCCAGCAGCAGTTACCTACGGGGGAATTCCTACAATGAGCAGTTCTTC.

This clone has a single count. The chain couples TRBV2 to TRBJ2-6; the match to TRBD1 covers 8 bases. Germline CDR1 is SNHLY and CDR2 is FYNNEI. CDR3 length equals 17 residues. V lost 6 bases and J lost 1; bases outside the gene matches: 8. CDR3 sequence reads: CASRRTGRWSGANVLTF. The CDR3, as DNA: TGTGCCAGCAGGCGGACAGGGAGGTGGTCTGGGGCCAACGTCCTGACTTTC.

The rearrangement uses TRBV7-9 and TRBJ1-4; no firm D call. The CDR3 length is 15 residues. The V end lost 1 base, the J end lost 4 bases, and 10 bases lay between the germline ends. Germline CDR1 is SEHNR and CDR2 is FQNEAQ (reference sequence). The CDR3 region is CASSLEAVRNEKLFF. CDR3 nucleotides: TGTGCCAGCAGCTTAGAGGCCGTCCGTAATGAAAAACTGTTTTTT.

The rearrangement links TRBV6-1 to TRBJ2-6; possibly TRBD1 for D (5 bases). V was trimmed by 2 bases and J by 4 bases, leaving 12 bases between them. CDR1 is MNHNS and CDR2 is SASEGT in the germline V gene. CDR3 length: 16 amino acids. The CDR3 DNA is TGTGCCAGCAGTGAAATAGGGGCTTCCGGGGCCAACGTCCTGACTTTC. This sequence encodes CASSEIGASGANVLTF.

The V and J genes are TRBV19 and TRBJ1-2; weak D call: TRBD1 (6 bases). The CDR3 runs to 15 residues. V lost 3 bases and J 6 bases, leaving 17 bases between the germline ends. Germline values: CDR1 LNHDA, CDR2 SQIVND (reference sequence). The DNA of the CDR3 is TGTGCCAGTAGTATCGCAAACAGGGAATTTCATGGCTACACCTTC. Its protein product is CASSIANREFHGYTF.

The chain joins TRBV29-1 to TRBJ1-1; possible D gene TRBD1, 5 bases. V was clipped by 7 bases and J by 5 bases, with 20 bases between them. This CDR3 contains 14 residues. The germline CDR1 and CDR2 sequences are SQVTM and ANQGSEA. This CDR3 is CSAVQRGEGTEAFF. In nucleotides, the CDR3 is TGCAGCGCAGTCCAGCGGGGCGAGGGAACTGAAGCTTTCTTT.

The chain recombines TRBV7-6 with TRBJ1-1; D ambiguous. The germline CDR1 and CDR2 sequences are SGHVS and FNYEAQ. The CDR3 is 14 residues long. The V and J ends lost 0 bases and 4 bases respectively, with 9 bases between them. CDR3 amino acids: CASSLAGGSTEAFF. CDR3 bases: TGTGCCAGCAGCTTAGCTGGTGGCAGCACTGAAGCTTTCTTT.

The rearrangement links TRBV18 to TRBJ1-3, with D uncertain. The CDR3 has 12 amino acids. With 1 base removed from V and 4 bases from J, the gap between germline ends came to 2 bases. Germline V gene lookup returns CDR1 KGHSH and CDR2 LQKENI. The chain's CDR3 is CASSPQGNTIYF. The CDR3 nucleotides read TGTGCCAGCTCACCACAGGGAAACACCATATATTTT.

The chain couples TRBV11-2 to TRBJ1-1, with unresolved D. Trimming shortened V by 5 bases and J by 4 bases, and 11 bases separated the two germline ends. Per germline, CDR1 SGHAT and CDR2 FQNNGV. The CDR3 sequence is 13 residues long. CDR3 sequence reads: CASSITVGTEAFF. DNA of the CDR3: TGTGCCAGCAGCATTACGGTAGGCACTGAAGCTTTCTTT.

V usage is TRBV5-1 and J usage is TRBJ2-1; TRBD1 might be the D (6 bases). Germline values: CDR1 SGHRS, CDR2 YFSETQ. The CDR3 has 11 residues. Trimming took 3 bases from V and 8 from J, leaving 6 bases between them. CDR3 amino acids: CASSSGDEQFF. DNA of the CDR3: TGCGCCAGCAGCTCAGGGGATGAGCAGTTCTTC.

The CDR3 DNA sequence: TGTGCCAGCAGCTTAATACAAAGTCAAGGGAAACTGTTTTTT. This encodes CASSLIQSQGKLFF. The chain joins TRBV7-2 to TRBJ1-4; D not resolved. Trimming pared 2 bases from V and 11 bases from J, leaving 15 bases between. The CDR3 totals 14 residues. CDR1 is SGHTA and CDR2 is FQGNSA in the germline V gene.

DNA for the CDR3: TGTGCCAGCAGCTACAAGCGGGGTCCCTACGAGCAGTACTTC. Translation: CASSYKRGPYEQYF. The chain recombines TRBV7-2 with TRBJ2-7; TRBD2 matches 7 bases. Germline values: CDR1 SGHTA, CDR2 FQGNSA. The CDR3 has 14 residues. The V and J ends lost 4 bases and 2 bases, in that order; junction bases with no gene match: 5.

The chain combines TRBV9 with TRBJ2-1; D gene unclear. V shed 5 bases and J shed 6 bases, with 12 bases lying between them. The CDR3 contains 13 residues. The V gene's germline CDR1 is SGDLS and CDR2 YYNGEE. CDR3 amino acids: CASSGTDLNEQFF. In DNA, the CDR3 is TGTGCCAGCAGTGGAACGGACCTCAATGAGCAGTTCTTC.

CDR3 sequence (DNA): TGTGCCAGCAGCTCAGGGGCGGGTAGGGAGACCCAGTACTTC. Translation: CASSSGAGRETQYF. The chain has TRBV7-2 and TRBJ2-5; D is possibly TRBD1 (6 bases). The V and J ends lost 4 bases and 5 bases respectively, with 14 bases between them. CDR3 length: 14 amino acids. Germline CDR1 reads SGHTA; CDR2 reads FQGNSA.

The genes are TRBV5-1 and TRBJ1-2; 8 bases are shared with TRBD1. Germline CDR1 is SGHRS and CDR2 is YFSETQ. The CDR3 sequence is 20 residues long. With V trimmed by 0 bases and J by 3 bases, 19 bases remained unmatched. The CDR3 DNA is TGCGCCAGCAGCTTGGTGTCAGGGGGCTCAGGGCTCTATACGCACTATGGCTACACCTTC. This encodes CASSLVSGGSGLYTHYGYTF.

In DNA form, the CDR3 reads TGTGCCAGCAGCGGGCGAACAGGGGGCAGTGGAAACACCATATATTTT. It is translated as CASSGRTGGSGNTIYF. The V call is TRBV5-4, the J call TRBJ1-3; the match to TRBD1 covers 9 bases. CDR1 and CDR2 from the germline V gene are SGHNT and YYREEE (reference sequence). This CDR3 has 16 residues. The V gene end was trimmed by 4 bases and the J gene end by 3 bases; junction bases not matched to a gene: 8.

The CDR3 DNA reads as TGTGCCAGCAGCGGAAGGGGGGGGCGAAATCAGCCCCAGCATTTT. This codes for CASSGRGGRNQPQHF. The J gene is TRBJ1-5, the V gene TRBV7-8, with a tentative D call TRBD1 (6 bases). The CDR3 sequence is 15 residues long. Trimming pared 5 bases from V and 4 bases from J, leaving 15 bases between. CDR1 and CDR2 from the germline V gene are SGHVS and FQNEAQ.

A few counts support this clone. The chain couples TRBV9 to TRBJ1-1; D uncertain. CDR1 is SGDLS, CDR2 YYNGEE, per germline. The CDR3 covers 13 residues. V was cut by 4 bases and J by 5 bases, with 12 bases left in between. Here the CDR3 reads CASSPQDGTEAFF. DNA of the CDR3: TGTGCCAGCAGCCCCCAGGACGGGACTGAAGCTTTCTTT. The whole variable domain, remainder taken from reference TRBV9 and TRBJ1-1, is DSGVTQTPKHLITATGQRVTLRCSPRSGDLSVYWYQQSLDQGLQFLIQYYNGEERAKGNILERFSAQQFPDLHSELNLSSLELGDSALYFCASSPQDGTEAFFGQGTRLTVV.

The rearrangement uses TRBV7-8 and TRBJ2-4; possible D gene TRBD2, 7 bases. The CDR3 runs to 15 residues. The germline V gene encodes CDR1 SGHVS and CDR2 FQNEAQ. V dropped 1 base and J dropped 6 bases, with 13 bases sitting between them. This CDR3 reads CASSLVGGAGNIQYF. CDR3 DNA: TGTGCCAGCAGCTTAGTTGGGGGGGCGGGAAACATTCAGTACTTC.

The V and J genes are TRBV2 and TRBJ2-1; a possible D gene is TRBD2 (6 bases). Deletions cut 0 bases from V and 10 bases from J, with 10 bases between. The length of the CDR3 is 13 residues. Per germline, CDR1 SNHLY and CDR2 FYNNEI. CDR3 DNA: TGTGCCAGCAGTGAAGCTCGAGCGGGCGAGCAGTTCTTC. This codes for CASSEARAGEQFF.

CDR3 in DNA: TGTGCCAGCAGCCGAACCGGGATTTGGGACACTGAAGCTTTCTTT. Translated, it gives CASSRTGIWDTEAFF. The genes are TRBV6-5 and TRBJ1-1, with unresolved D. CDR3 length equals 15 residues. Germline V gene lookup returns CDR1 MNHEY and CDR2 SVGAGI. V dropped 6 bases and J dropped 3 bases, with 17 bases sitting between them.